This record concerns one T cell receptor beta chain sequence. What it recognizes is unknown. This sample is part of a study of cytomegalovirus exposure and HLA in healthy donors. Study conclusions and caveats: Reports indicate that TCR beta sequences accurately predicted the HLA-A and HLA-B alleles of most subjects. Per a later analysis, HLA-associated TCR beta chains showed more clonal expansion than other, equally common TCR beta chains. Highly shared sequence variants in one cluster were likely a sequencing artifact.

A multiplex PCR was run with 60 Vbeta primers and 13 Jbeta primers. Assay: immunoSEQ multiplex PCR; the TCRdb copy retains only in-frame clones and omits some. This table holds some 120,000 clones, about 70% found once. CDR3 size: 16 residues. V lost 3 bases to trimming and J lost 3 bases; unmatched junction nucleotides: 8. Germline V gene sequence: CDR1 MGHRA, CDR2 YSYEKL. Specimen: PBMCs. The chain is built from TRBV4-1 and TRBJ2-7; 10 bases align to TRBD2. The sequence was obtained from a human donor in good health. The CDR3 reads CASSQGAGGLFYEQYF. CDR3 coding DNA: TGCGCCAGCAGCCAGGGAGCGGGAGGGCTTTTCTACGAGCAGTACTTC.